Presented here are 30 T cell receptor beta chains from one specimen sequenced in a study of circulating CD8 cells and anti-PD-1 response in melanoma. Sorting of live CD3+CD8+TCRalphabeta+ cells by PD-1 and/or TIGIT gave four subsets. TCR libraries were prepared from approximately 15 ng of total RNA with the QIAseq Immune Repertoire TCR panel. One entry per CDR3 protein, called by TCRdb with MiXCR from the reads. The sample includes about 840 distinct CDR3 sequences, more than 9.5% of them seen just once. The input for sequencing was CD8+ T cells from PBMCs, taken at baseline or after one month of anti-PD-1 therapy (not recorded which). These receptors came from a human donor with melanoma.

This clonotype has only a few counts. The junction and the germline gene differ at one end; a read error may be behind it. The chain employs TRBV19 and TRBJ2-3; possibly TRBD2 for D (6 bases). This CDR3 has 14 residues. Germline CDR1 is LNHDA and CDR2 is SQIVND (reference sequence). The CDR3 here is CASSIGGSTGTQYF. The CDR3 region has the DNA TGTGCCAGTAGTATCGGGGGTTCCACAGGTACGCAGTATTTT. The whole variable domain, filled in from reference TRBV19 and TRBJ2-3, reads DGGITQSPKYLFRKEGQNVTLSCEQNLNHDAMYWYRQDPGQGLRLIYYSQIVNDFQKGDIAEGYSVSREKKESFPLTVTSAQKNPTAFYLCASSIGGSTGTQYFGPGTRLTVL.

By share, this clonotype counts as large. The V and J genes are TRBV2 and TRBJ1-1; TRBD1 matches 7 bases. J was trimmed by 3 bases and V by 2 bases; bases with no gene match: 6. From germline, CDR1 is SNHLY and CDR2 FYNNEI. This CDR3 contains 15 residues. CDR3 protein: CASSEPHRGDTEAFF. CDR3 sequence (DNA): TGTGCCAGCAGTGAACCCCACAGGGGAGACACTGAAGCTTTCTTT.

By share, this clonotype counts as medium-sized (0.01 to 0.1%). The genes are TRBV2 and TRBJ2-7; 11 nucleotides align to TRBD2. V was pared by 3 bases and J by 0 bases, with 4 bases of the junction left unmatched. The CDR3 has 16 residues. From germline, CDR1 is SNHLY and CDR2 FYNNEI. The CDR3 spells CASSEGLAGGSYEQYF. DNA for the CDR3: TGTGCCAGCAGTGAGGGTCTAGCGGGGGGCTCCTACGAGCAGTACTTC.

This clonotype is labeled as medium-sized. This sequence joins TRBV18 and TRBJ1-2; maybe TRBD1 (6 bases). In germline, CDR1 is KGHSH, CDR2 LQKENI. V was pared by 8 bases and J by 5 bases, with 15 bases between. The length of the CDR3 is 13 residues. The CDR3, as DNA: TGTGCCAGCCAAGACAGGCTTGGGTATGGCTACACCTTC. Translated, it gives CASQDRLGYGYTF.

This clonotype is medium-sized (0.01 to 0.1%). The chain uses TRBV12-3 or TRBV12-4 and TRBJ1-1, with D maybe TRBD1 (6 bases). V lost 3 bases to trimming and J lost 1 base, with 9 bases between them. The CDR3 is made up of 14 amino acids. CDR3 region: CASSFGGGNTEAFF. DNA for the CDR3: TGTGCCAGCAGTTTCGGGGGCGGGAACACTGAAGCTTTCTTT.

To note about this clonotype: Just one base apart from a much larger clone, this may be a read error. The V call is TRBV28, the J call TRBJ2-1; 9 bases match TRBD2. Looked up from germline, CDR1 is MDHEN and CDR2 is SYDVKM. CDR3 length equals 15 residues. J lost 9 bases, V lost 3 bases, and 9 bases had no gene match. The CDR3 DNA follows: TGTGCCAGCAGTTTCCTCGGGACTAGCCAATGTGAGCAGTTCTTC. It encodes CASSFLGTSQCEQFF.

By proportion, this clonotype is medium-sized. The V call is TRBV3-2, the J call TRBJ2-7. TRBV3-2 is assigned pseudogene status. The CDR3 runs to 11 residues. The CDR3 sequence is CASSPKYEQYF. The DNA of the CDR3 is TGTGCCAGCAGCCCCAAATACGAGCAGTACTTC.

By proportion, this clonotype is large (0.1 to 1%). CDR3 sequence: CSARQSGELFF. The DNA of the CDR3 is TGCAGCGCCCGTCAGTCCGGGGAGCTGTTTTTT. The V call is TRBV29-1, the J call TRBJ2-2, with unresolved D. CDR3 length: 11 amino acids. The V and J ends lost 7 bases and 6 bases respectively, with 9 bases between them. The germline V gene encodes CDR1 SQVTM and CDR2 ANQGSEA.

Relative to its sample, this clonotype is medium-sized (0.01 to 0.1%). The chain joins TRBV29-1 to TRBJ1-1; no reliable D call. Germline values: CDR1 SQVTM, CDR2 ANQGSEA. V was trimmed by 0 bases and J by 0 bases, leaving 5 bases between them. There are 13 residues in the CDR3. The CDR3 bases are TGCAGCGTTGAAGACCGTATGAACACTGAAGCTTTCTTT. Amino acids: CSVEDRMNTEAFF.

Relative to its sample, this clonotype is medium-sized. The V call is TRBV7-2, the J call TRBJ2-5; TRBD2 might be the D (6 bases). V was cut by 1 base and J by 0 bases, with 15 bases left in between. CDR1 is SGHTA, CDR2 FQGNSA, per germline. This CDR3 is 17 amino acids long. CDR3 nucleotide sequence: TGTGCCAGCAGCTTAGTGGGTCCGGGGGTGTACCAAGAGACCCAGTACTTC. Translated, it gives CASSLVGPGVYQETQYF.

This clonotype is classed as medium-sized. CDR3 in DNA: TGTGCCAGCAGCGCTCAGACAGGGGCTTACGAGCAGTACTTC. Amino acid sequence: CASSAQTGAYEQYF. This chain connects TRBV9 to TRBJ2-7; 8 bases align to TRBD1. The CDR3 extends over 14 amino acids. CDR1 is SGDLS, CDR2 YYNGEE, per germline. V trimming: 3 bases; J trimming: 4 bases; junction bases outside the gene matches: 6.

Regarding this clonotype: A much more abundant neighbour one base away suggests this may be a read error. The chain recombines TRBV25-1 with TRBJ1-5, with TRBD1 identical over 9 bases. The V segment lost 5 bases and the J segment 6 bases; nucleotides outside the gene matches: 11. The germline gives CDR1 MGHDK, CDR2 SYGVNS. This CDR3 contains 16 residues. As DNA, the CDR3 is TGTGCCAGCAGTAGCCGGGACAGGGCTGGATGTCAGCCCCAGCATTTT. It specifies CASSSRDRAGCQPQHF.

This clonotype is classed as medium-sized. V gene TRBV29-1 combines with J gene TRBJ2-1; TRBD2 agrees at 7 bases. The V gene end was trimmed by 0 bases and the J gene end by 3 bases; junction bases not matched to a gene: 5. Germline V gene lookup returns CDR1 SQVTM and CDR2 ANQGSEA. The CDR3 is 15 amino acids. CDR3 residues: CSVEDGRTSYNEQFF. CDR3 nucleotides: TGCAGCGTTGAAGATGGAAGGACTAGCTACAATGAGCAGTTCTTC.

This clonotype is medium-sized (0.01 to 0.1%). The chain combines TRBV18 with TRBJ1-1; D call uncertain. This CDR3 comprises 13 residues. CDR1 is KGHSH, CDR2 LQKENI, per germline. V lost 4 bases and J lost 5, with 11 bases in between. The CDR3 here is CASSLDPVTEAFF. The CDR3 DNA reads TGTGCCAGCTCACTAGACCCGGTGACTGAAGCTTTCTTT.

The chain uses TRBV19 and TRBJ2-7; D unresolved. Per the germline V gene, CDR1 is LNHDA and CDR2 is SQIVND (reference sequence). Trimming left V 2 bases short and J 7 bases short, with 21 bases between. The CDR3 length is 16 residues. This CDR3 is CASSISVPAGLREQYF. The CDR3 DNA is TGTGCCAGTAGTATATCCGTCCCCGCTGGGCTACGGGAGCAGTACTTC.

In its sample, this clonotype ranks as medium-sized. The V call is TRBV12-5, the J call TRBJ1-5; D gene unclear. In germline, CDR1 is LGHNT, CDR2 FRNRAP. The CDR3 is made up of 14 amino acids. V was shortened by 2 bases and J by 2 bases, with 7 bases between the two germline ends. The CDR3 nucleotides are TGTGCTAGTGGTTTGAGTGGGGGCAATCAGCCCCAGCATTTT. Translating it yields CASGLSGGNQPQHF.

This clonotype counts as medium-sized. This chain uses TRBV29-1 with TRBJ2-7; 9 bases align to TRBD1. CDR3 size: 13 residues. The V and J ends lost 6 bases and 1 base, in that order; junction bases with no gene match: 4. Germline V CDR1 and CDR2: SQVTM, ANQGSEA. In DNA form, the CDR3 reads TGCAGCGTATGGACAGGGGAGTCCTACGAGCAGTACTTC. This gives the protein CSVWTGESYEQYF.

This clonotype is medium-sized (0.01 to 0.1%) in the sample. V usage is TRBV29-1 and J usage is TRBJ2-7, with 9 positions matching TRBD1. The CDR3 is made up of 14 amino acids. Germline CDR1 reads SQVTM; CDR2 reads ANQGSEA. J gave up 6 bases and V 4 bases, and 10 bases lay outside the gene matches. The CDR3 bases are TGCAGCGTTGTTCGGGGGACAGGGAATGGCGAGCAGTACTTC. The encoded protein is CSVVRGTGNGEQYF.

By frequency in the sample, this clonotype is medium-sized. CDR3 sequence reads: CASRGPAGPEAFF. The CDR3 DNA is TGTGCCAGCCGGGGCCCCGCGGGGCCTGAAGCTTTCTTT. The chain is built from TRBV2 and TRBJ1-1, with D perhaps TRBD1 (5 bases). CDR3 length equals 13 residues. Trimming removed 8 bases from V and 6 bases from J, with 16 bases in between. From germline, CDR1 is SNHLY and CDR2 FYNNEI.

This clonotype qualifies as medium-sized. This rearrangement joins TRBV19 to TRBJ2-2; D is undetermined. Germline V gene sequence: CDR1 LNHDA, CDR2 SQIVND (reference sequence). The CDR3 extends over 15 amino acids. Trimming removed 4 bases from V and 6 bases from J, with 15 bases in between. The CDR3: CASSNPAVAAGELFF. The CDR3 nucleotides read TGTGCCAGTAGTAATCCGGCAGTCGCGGCCGGGGAGCTGTTTTTT. Variable domain in full (rest from reference TRBV19 and TRBJ2-2): DGGITQSPKYLFRKEGQNVTLSCEQNLNHDAMYWYRQDPGQGLRLIYYSQIVNDFQKGDIAEGYSVSREKKESFPLTVTSAQKNPTAFYLCASSNPAVAAGELFFGEGSRLTVL.

This clonotype is medium-sized in the sample. This chain joins TRBV27 and TRBJ1-5; D perhaps matches TRBD1 (5 bases). The CDR3 is 12 residues long. V dropped 8 bases and J dropped 6 bases, with 11 bases sitting between them. Germline CDR1 is MNHEY and CDR2 is SMNVEV (reference sequence). CDR3 residues: CASGGVSQPQHF. The CDR3 bases are TGTGCCAGCGGGGGGGTAAGTCAGCCCCAGCATTTT.

CDR3 in DNA: TGCGCCAGCAGCCAAGGGTCCCCGAGCACAGATACGCAGTATTTT. The encoded protein is CASSQGSPSTDTQYF. V usage is TRBV4-1 and J usage is TRBJ2-3; D is unresolved. This CDR3 comprises 15 residues. V was cut by 1 base and J by 0 bases, with 8 bases left in between. Germline CDR1 is MGHRA and CDR2 is YSYEKL.

The chain carries TRBV19 and TRBJ1-6; D is undetermined. Germline V gene lookup returns CDR1 LNHDA and CDR2 SQIVND (reference sequence). This CDR3 spans 13 amino acids. V lost 11 bases, J lost 13 bases, and 21 bases lay in between. For the CDR3, the DNA is TGTGCCGCCGGGCCAGGACCCTTTAAGCCCCTCCACTTT. Amino acid sequence: CAAGPGPFKPLHF.

This clonotype is deemed medium-sized. The genes are TRBV28 and TRBJ2-5; no reliable D call. CDR1 MDHEN and CDR2 SYDVKM come from the germline V gene. The CDR3 is 18 amino acids. Trimming removed 5 bases from V and 5 bases from J, with 27 bases in between. The CDR3 region is CASSPPPLWVGFKETQYF. The CDR3 DNA reads as TGTGCCAGCAGTCCGCCGCCCCTTTGGGTAGGGTTCAAGGAGACCCAGTACTTC.

This clonotype is classed as medium-sized. The V call is TRBV27, the J call TRBJ1-5; no definite D call. V was trimmed by 5 bases and J by 5 bases, leaving 10 bases between them. CDR1 MNHEY and CDR2 SMNVEV come from the germline V gene (reference sequence). This CDR3 spans 13 amino acids. DNA of the CDR3: TGTGCCAGCAGTAGCGTGGGGTATCAGCCCCAGCATTTT. This codes for CASSSVGYQPQHF.

This clonotype is medium-sized. The CDR3 nucleotides read TGCGCCAGCAGCCAAGATTCACTAGCGGGGGCAACCGGGGAGCTGTTTTTT. Translation gives CASSQDSLAGATGELFF. The chain links TRBV4-3 to TRBJ2-2; 11 bases agree with TRBD2. The length of the CDR3 is 17 residues. Trimming took 0 bases from V and 5 from J; bases not matched to a gene: 5. Per the germline V gene, CDR1 is LGHNA and CDR2 is YSLEER.

This clonotype is labeled medium-sized. The chain combines TRBV6-1 with TRBJ2-7; 10 nucleotides align to TRBD1. The V segment lost 6 bases and the J segment 2 bases; nucleotides outside the gene matches: 13. Germline-derived CDR1 and CDR2 are MNHNS and SASEGT. The CDR3 covers 17 residues. CDR3 amino acids: CASRDTRGQGLTYEQYF. The DNA for the CDR3 is TGTGCCAGCAGAGATACAAGGGGACAGGGGTTAACCTACGAGCAGTACTTC.

By share of the sample, this clonotype is medium-sized. This CDR3 is CASSVPGGELFF. Here the CDR3 DNA reads TGTGCCAGCAGCGTACCCGGCGGGGAGCTGTTTTTT. The genes are TRBV9 and TRBJ2-2, with D uncertain. V lost 1 base to trimming and J lost 7 bases, with 5 bases between them. Germline CDR1 reads SGDLS; CDR2 reads YYNGEE. The length of the CDR3 is 12 residues.

By its share, this clonotype is medium-sized (0.01 to 0.1%). The chain uses TRBV6-2 or TRBV6-3 and TRBJ2-3, with D hard to call. This CDR3 contains 12 residues. Trimming took 5 bases from V and 3 from J, leaving 6 bases between them. Germline V gene lookup returns CDR1 MNHEY and CDR2 SVGEGT. The CDR3 loop is CASSPTTDTQYF. CDR3 coding DNA: TGTGCCAGCAGTCCTACTACAGATACGCAGTATTTT.

Judged by abundance, this clonotype is large (0.1 to 1%). The chain joins TRBV19 to TRBJ2-5; TRBD1 or TRBD2 may be the D gene (5 bases each). This CDR3 has 14 amino acids. Germline V gene lookup returns CDR1 LNHDA and CDR2 SQIVND (reference sequence). Trimming removed 2 bases at V and 6 bases at J, with 13 bases between. In DNA, the CDR3 is TGTGCCAGTAGTATACGGGGCGCTGGGAAGACCCAGTACTTC. Its protein product is CASSIRGAGKTQYF.